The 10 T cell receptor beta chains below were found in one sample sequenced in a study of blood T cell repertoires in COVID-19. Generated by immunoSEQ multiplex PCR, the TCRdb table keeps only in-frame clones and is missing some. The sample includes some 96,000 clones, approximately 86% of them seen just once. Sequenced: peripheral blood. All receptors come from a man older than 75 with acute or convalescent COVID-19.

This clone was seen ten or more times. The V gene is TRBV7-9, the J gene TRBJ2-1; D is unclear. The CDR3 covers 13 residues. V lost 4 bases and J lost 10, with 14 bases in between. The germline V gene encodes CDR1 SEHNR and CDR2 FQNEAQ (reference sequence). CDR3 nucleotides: TGTGCCAGCAGCTCTGAACTTCCCCGAGAGCAGTTCTTC. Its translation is CASSSELPREQFF.

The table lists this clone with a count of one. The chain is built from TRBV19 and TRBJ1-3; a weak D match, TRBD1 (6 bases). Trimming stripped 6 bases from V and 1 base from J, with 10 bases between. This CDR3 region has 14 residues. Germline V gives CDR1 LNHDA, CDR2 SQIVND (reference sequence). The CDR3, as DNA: TGTGCCAGTAGCCCAGGGGCTTCTGGAAACACCATATATTTT. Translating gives CASSPGASGNTIYF.

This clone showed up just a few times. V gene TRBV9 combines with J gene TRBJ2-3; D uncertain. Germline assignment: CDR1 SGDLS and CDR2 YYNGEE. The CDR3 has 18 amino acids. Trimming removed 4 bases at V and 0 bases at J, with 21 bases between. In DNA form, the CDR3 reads TGTGCCAGCAGCCGTAGCTTTCGACTTTTATCTAGCACAGATACGCAGTATTTT. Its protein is CASSRSFRLLSSTDTQYF.

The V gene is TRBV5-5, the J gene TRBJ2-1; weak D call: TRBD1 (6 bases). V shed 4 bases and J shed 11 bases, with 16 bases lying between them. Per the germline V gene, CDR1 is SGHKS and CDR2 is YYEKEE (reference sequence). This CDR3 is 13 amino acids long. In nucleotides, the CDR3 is TGTGCCAGCAGCCACGAGGGGGTAGGAAAGCAGTTCTTC. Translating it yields CASSHEGVGKQFF. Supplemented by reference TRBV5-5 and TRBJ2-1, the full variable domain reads DAGVTQSPTHLIKTRGQQVTLRCSPISGHKSVSWYQQVLGQGPQFIFQYYEKEERGRGNFPDRFSARQFPNYSSELNVNALLLGDSALYLCASSHEGVGKQFFGPGTRLTVL.

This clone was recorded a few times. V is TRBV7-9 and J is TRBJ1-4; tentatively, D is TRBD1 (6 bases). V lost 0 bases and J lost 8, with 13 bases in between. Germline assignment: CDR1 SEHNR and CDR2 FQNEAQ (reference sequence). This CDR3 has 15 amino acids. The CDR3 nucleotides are TGTGCCAGCAGCTTAGCCAGCCCTAGGGGGGAAAAACTGTTTTTT. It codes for CASSLASPRGEKLFF.

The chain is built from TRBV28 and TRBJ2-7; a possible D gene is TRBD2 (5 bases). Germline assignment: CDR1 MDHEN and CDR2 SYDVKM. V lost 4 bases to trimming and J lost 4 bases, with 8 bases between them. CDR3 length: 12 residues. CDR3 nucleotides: TGTGCCAGCAGTTCAAGGGAGTACGAGCAGTACTTC. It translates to CASSSREYEQYF.

The DNA for the CDR3 is TGTGCCAGCAGTTTATCGCTGGCCCCGACGCAGTATTTT. Its protein is CASSLSLAPTQYF. This chain joins TRBV27 and TRBJ2-3; D is ambiguous. There are 13 residues in the CDR3. Between the trimmed V and J ends, which lost 0 bases and 9 bases, there was a span of 10 bases. CDR1 and CDR2 (germline): MNHEY, SMNVEV (reference sequence).

CDR3 sequence (DNA): TGCGCCAGCAGCTTGGTGACTGATGAAAAACTGTTTTTT. This gives the protein CASSLVTDEKLFF. This sequence joins TRBV5-1 and TRBJ1-4; the D is unclear. This CDR3 region has 13 residues. Germline loops: CDR1 SGHRS, CDR2 YFSETQ. Trimming pared 0 bases from V and 6 bases from J, leaving 6 bases between.

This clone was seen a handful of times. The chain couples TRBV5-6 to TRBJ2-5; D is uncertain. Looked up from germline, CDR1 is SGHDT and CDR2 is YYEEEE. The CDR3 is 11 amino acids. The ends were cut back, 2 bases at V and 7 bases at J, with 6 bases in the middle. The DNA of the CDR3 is TGTGCCAGCAGCTTTGGGCTGACCCAGTACTTC. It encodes CASSFGLTQYF.

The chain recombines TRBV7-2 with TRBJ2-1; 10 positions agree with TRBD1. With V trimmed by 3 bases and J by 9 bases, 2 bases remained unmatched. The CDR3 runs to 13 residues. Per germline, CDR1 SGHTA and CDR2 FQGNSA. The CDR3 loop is CASSFDRGREQFF. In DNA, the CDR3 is TGTGCCAGCAGCTTCGACAGGGGGCGTGAGCAGTTCTTC.